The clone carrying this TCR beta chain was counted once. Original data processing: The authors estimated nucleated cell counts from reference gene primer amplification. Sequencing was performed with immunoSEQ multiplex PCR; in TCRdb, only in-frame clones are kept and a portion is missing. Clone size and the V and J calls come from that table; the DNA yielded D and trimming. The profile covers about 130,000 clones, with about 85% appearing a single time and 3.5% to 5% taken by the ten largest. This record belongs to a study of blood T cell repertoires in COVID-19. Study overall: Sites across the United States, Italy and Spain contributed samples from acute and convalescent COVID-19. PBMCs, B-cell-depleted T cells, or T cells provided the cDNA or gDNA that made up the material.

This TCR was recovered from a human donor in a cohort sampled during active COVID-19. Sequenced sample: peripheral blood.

CDR3 nucleotides: TGTGCCAGCAGTTTATATGGGCTTCAAGAGACCCAGTACTTC. This encodes CASSLYGLQETQYF. The chain uses TRBV27 and TRBJ2-5; D is uncertain. V was shortened by 1 base and J by 2 bases, with 8 bases between the two germline ends. This CDR3 is built from 14 residues. Germline V gives CDR1 MNHEY, CDR2 SMNVEV (reference sequence).